These 20 T cell receptor beta chains came from one sample sequenced in a study of shared clonotypes between healthy human individuals. The table came from immunoSEQ multiplex PCR; TCRdb's copy has only in-frame clones and leaves some out. Of roughly 2 million clones listed, 85% to 95% were seen once; the top ten hold 0.85% to 1.2%. Selected positively for CCR7 and CD45RO-negative, naive CD8 cells excluded terminally differentiated effector memory CD45RA+ cells. The sample comprised naive CD8+ T cells sorted from blood. These receptors all stem from a man younger than 30 in good health.

The V and J genes are TRBV5-3 and TRBJ2-7; 9 bases agree with TRBD1. TRBV5-3 is identified as an open reading frame with a role that is uncertain. V gave up 0 bases and J gave up 0 bases; unmatched junction bases: 4. The CDR3 covers 16 residues. The CDR3 bases are TGTGCCAGAAGCTTGGCTGGGGACAGGGTCTCCTACGAGCAGTACTTC. Protein sequence: CARSLAGDRVSYEQYF.

The CDR3 DNA sequence: TGTGCTGGGGCCAATACTAGCCCTTACGAGCAGTACTTC. Protein: CAGANTSPYEQYF. V is TRBV12-5 and J is TRBJ2-7; D may be TRBD2 (6 bases). CDR3 length: 13 residues. Germline V gives CDR1 LGHNT, CDR2 FRNRAP. The ends were cut back, 11 bases at V and 4 bases at J, with 18 bases in the middle. The complete variable domain, with remaining parts taken from reference TRBV12-5 and TRBJ2-7, reads DARVTQTPRHKVTEMGQEVTMRCQPILGHNTVFWYRQTMMQGLELLAYFRNRAPLDDSGMPKDRFSAEMPDATLATLKIQPSEPRDSAVYFCAGANTSPYEQYFGPGTRLTVT.

The chain combines TRBV10-3 with TRBJ2-3, with 10 bases fitting TRBD2. CDR1 is ENHRY, CDR2 SYGVKD, per germline. The CDR3 totals 19 residues. V was clipped by 0 bases and J by 4 bases; unmatched bases: 13. The CDR3 protein is CAISESGASAGGFADTQYF. The CDR3 coding sequence is TGTGCCATCAGTGAGTCTGGGGCGTCAGCGGGAGGGTTCGCAGATACGCAGTATTTT.

The chain employs TRBV5-1 and TRBJ2-7; D perhaps matches TRBD2 (5 bases). With 0 bases removed from V and 2 bases from J, the gap between germline ends came to 9 bases. CDR1 is SGHRS, CDR2 YFSETQ, per germline. This CDR3 region has 14 residues. DNA of the CDR3: TGCGCCAGCAGCTTGGACGGGGAAACCTACGAGCAGTACTTC. Protein: CASSLDGETYEQYF.

About this clone: Other DNA sequences of this sample code for an identical CDR3. The genes are TRBV30 and TRBJ1-1; no clear D. CDR3 length: 16 residues. V lost 3 bases and J lost 5, with 22 bases in between. Germline CDR1 GTSNPN, CDR2 SVGIG (reference sequence). The CDR3 DNA is TGTGCCTGGAGCGTACCCTTACTCCGTGCGGGGACTGAAGCTTTCTTT. Amino acids: CAWSVPLLRAGTEAFF. Full variable domain (rest looked up from reference TRBV30 and TRBJ1-1): SQTIHQWPATLVQPVGSPLSLECTVEGTSNPNLYWYRQAAGRGLQLLFYSVGIGQISSEVPQNLSASRPQDRQFILSSKKLLLSDSGFYLCAWSVPLLRAGTEAFFGQGTRLTVV.

This clone has just one count. The chain couples TRBV4-1 to TRBJ2-7; tentative D call: TRBD1 (6 bases). V gave up 8 bases and J gave up 2 bases, with 19 bases separating them. CDR3 length equals 15 residues. CDR1 is MGHRA, CDR2 YSYEKL, per germline. CDR3 sequence (DNA): TGCGCCAGCCAACTTACCCCAGGGACACCCTACGAGCAGTACTTC. It encodes CASQLTPGTPYEQYF.

The V call is TRBV5-6, the J call TRBJ1-4, with D tentatively TRBD1 (5 bases). The CDR3 is 13 residues long. V lost 2 bases and J 8 bases, leaving 10 bases between the germline ends. Germline V gives CDR1 SGHDT, CDR2 YYEEEE. The chain's CDR3 is CASSLGVGEKLFF. DNA of the CDR3: TGTGCCAGCAGCTTAGGGGTCGGCGAAAAACTGTTTTTT.

The genes are TRBV13 and TRBJ1-4; 7 nucleotides match TRBD1. This CDR3 has 14 residues. Germline V CDR1 and CDR2: PRHDT, FYEKMQ (reference sequence). The V segment lost 5 bases and the J segment 7 bases; nucleotides outside the gene matches: 7. CDR3 nucleotides: TGTGCCAGCAGCGCCTCGACAGGGAGTGAAAAACTGTTTTTT. It yields the protein CASSASTGSEKLFF. Together with reference TRBV13 and TRBJ1-4, the CDR3 gives the full variable domain: AAGVIQSPRHLIKEKRETATLKCYPIPRHDTVYWYQQGPGQDPQFLISFYEKMQSDKGSIPDRFSAQQFSDYHSELNMSSLELGDSALYFCASSASTGSEKLFFGSGTQLSVL.

The chain recombines TRBV25-1 with TRBJ2-1; TRBD2 matches 8 bases. There are 14 residues in the CDR3. Germline V CDR1 and CDR2: MGHDK, SYGVNS. The J segment lost 6 bases and the V segment lost 4 bases, leaving 5 bases of the junction unmatched. This CDR3 reads CASSAGTSVNEQFF. In DNA, the CDR3 is TGTGCCAGCAGTGCAGGGACTAGTGTCAATGAGCAGTTCTTC.

This clone has just one count. Other DNA sequences in this specimen translate into the identical CDR3. The chain recombines TRBV9 with TRBJ2-2; D not certain. Looked up from germline, CDR1 is SGDLS and CDR2 is YYNGEE. Deletions cut 2 bases from V and 4 bases from J, with 9 bases between. CDR3 size: 14 residues. Written as DNA, the CDR3 is TGTGCCAGCAGCGTCGGTGGCGGCACCGGGGAGCTGTTTTTT. This encodes CASSVGGGTGELFF.

The V call is TRBV19, the J call TRBJ2-7; TRBD2 matches at 7 bases. V trimming: 4 bases; J trimming: 5 bases; junction bases outside the gene matches: 8. Germline V CDR1 and CDR2: LNHDA, SQIVND (reference sequence). This CDR3 has 14 residues. The CDR3 here is CASSTALGRNEQYF. CDR3 nucleotide sequence: TGTGCCAGTAGTACCGCTCTCGGGAGGAACGAGCAGTACTTC.

This chain links TRBV4-1 with TRBJ2-2; 7 bases line up with TRBD2. CDR3 length: 18 amino acids. Germline lookup yields CDR1 MGHRA and CDR2 YSYEKL. The J segment lost 1 base and the V segment lost 0 bases, leaving 8 bases of the junction unmatched. The CDR3 DNA reads TGCGCCAGCAGCCAAGATTGGGCTAGCGGACTGAACACCGGGGAGCTGTTTTTT. Its protein is CASSQDWASGLNTGELFF.

The rearrangement joins TRBV28 to TRBJ1-1, with D unresolved. V lost 2 bases and J lost 4, with 11 bases in between. Germline V lookup: CDR1 MDHEN, CDR2 SYDVKM. CDR3 length: 14 residues. The CDR3 DNA is TGTGCCAGCAGTTTAAGAGGTACCGGCACTGAAGCTTTCTTT. This gives the protein CASSLRGTGTEAFF.

J is TRBJ2-7 and V is TRBV16; possibly TRBD1 for D (6 bases). Deletions cut 2 bases from V and 2 bases from J, with 13 bases between. Germline CDR1 is KGHSY and CDR2 is FQNENV. This CDR3 has 15 residues. The CDR3 is CASSQTKDRPYEQYF. In DNA, the CDR3 is TGTGCCAGCAGCCAAACTAAGGACAGACCCTACGAGCAGTACTTC.

The chain couples TRBV7-6 to TRBJ2-1, with unresolved D. The CDR3 length is 16 residues. Germline loops: CDR1 SGHVS, CDR2 FNYEAQ. Trimming removed 1 base at V and 4 bases at J, with 14 bases between. CDR3 residues: CASSLVGDPAYNEQFF. DNA of the CDR3: TGTGCCAGCAGCTTAGTAGGTGATCCTGCTTACAATGAGCAGTTCTTC.

As to this clone: The sample contains more than one DNA sequence encoding this CDR3. The chain joins TRBV27 to TRBJ2-7, with 7 bases fitting TRBD1. The CDR3 totals 16 residues. Trimming at V came to 5 bases and at J to 0 bases, leaving 10 bases not matched to a gene. Germline lookup yields CDR1 MNHEY and CDR2 SMNVEV (reference sequence). CDR3 sequence (DNA): TGTGCCAGCAGTGCATCTCAGGGGGAGAGCTCCTACGAGCAGTACTTC. It codes for CASSASQGESSYEQYF.

This chain connects TRBV4-2 to TRBJ1-1; D gene uncertain. The CDR3 is 14 residues long. Trimming took 5 bases from V and 6 from J, leaving 16 bases between them. Germline-derived CDR1 and CDR2 are LGHNA and YNFKEQ. The CDR3 spells CASSEKTSLAEAFF. CDR3 in DNA: TGTGCCAGCAGCGAGAAAACTAGTTTGGCTGAAGCTTTCTTT.

The gene calls are TRBV6-1 and TRBJ1-5; tentatively, D is TRBD1 (5 bases). The germline CDR1 and CDR2 sequences are MNHNS and SASEGT. V gave up 2 bases and J gave up 5 bases, with 13 bases separating them. This CDR3 is built from 15 residues. Here the CDR3 DNA reads TGTGCCAGCAGTGAATGGGGATGGGGCGATCAGCCCCAGCATTTT. Translating it yields CASSEWGWGDQPQHF.

V and J are TRBV4-3 and TRBJ2-1, with D unclear. Between the trimmed V and J ends, which lost 0 bases and 2 bases, there was a span of 8 bases. This CDR3 is built from 15 residues. Germline V CDR1 and CDR2: LGHNA, YSLEER. CDR3 in amino acids: CASSQDGLAYNEQFF. CDR3 in DNA: TGCGCCAGCAGCCAAGATGGCCTAGCCTACAATGAGCAGTTCTTC.

The rearrangement joins TRBV2 to TRBJ2-7; D may correspond to TRBD1 or TRBD2 (5 bases each). CDR1 and CDR2 (germline): SNHLY, FYNNEI. Trimming shortened V by 3 bases and J by 6 bases, and 15 bases separated the two germline ends. This CDR3 comprises 14 residues. CDR3 in DNA: TGTGCCAGCAGTGACTCGGGGCTATTTCCCGAGCAGTACTTC. It yields the protein CASSDSGLFPEQYF.